One and the same sample provided the 20 T cell receptor beta chains below, sequenced in a study of glioma-infiltrating T cells (dated by TCRdb to the mid-2010s). The data were produced on an Illumina MiSeq. The iRepertoire nested amplicon-rescue multiplex PCR (arm-PCR) platform was used to amplify TCR alpha and beta CDR3 regions from RNA. The public sequencing data were trimmed at Q25 with fastp and processed into clonotypes with MiXCR by TCRdb, which kept only in-frame beta chains. CDR3 protein sequences are deduplicated, and each keeps its most common genes and DNA. This sample gives about 4,900 distinct CDR3 sequences in total; 30% to 35% of them show up just once. Around 7.3% of the sample is taken by the ten largest. The sample was glioma tissue, nonneoplastic brain tissue, or PBMCs (not recorded which). The receptor set was obtained from a human donor with low-grade glioma or glioblastoma, undergoing nonglioma brain surgery, or in good health (not recorded which).

By share, this clonotype counts as medium-sized. The V and J genes are TRBV6-2 or TRBV6-3 and TRBJ2-7, with 8 bases matching TRBD2. After removal of 0 bases from V and 5 bases from J, the junction contained 6 bases not matched to a gene. The CDR3 extends over 15 amino acids. Germline V gene lookup returns CDR1 MNHEY and CDR2 SVGEGT. In DNA form, the CDR3 reads TGTGCCAGCAGTTACTCCGGGGGGGCCTACGACGAGCAGTACTTC. Translated, it gives CASSYSGGAYDEQYF.

This clonotype was counted ten times or more. The chain couples TRBV11-2 to TRBJ2-7; D is unresolved. Germline V gene data show CDR1 as SGHAT and CDR2 as FQNNGV. The CDR3 consists of 11 residues. The ends were cut back, 5 bases at V and 6 bases at J, with 8 bases in the middle. DNA of the CDR3: TGTGCCAGCAGCCTCCTCGGCGAGCAGTACGTC. This gives the protein CASSLLGEQYV.

This clonotype is deemed large. This chain connects TRBV27 to TRBJ1-1, with unresolved D. Trimming shortened V by 6 bases and J by 0 bases, and 11 bases separated the two germline ends. The CDR3 is made up of 14 amino acids. Germline values: CDR1 MNHEY, CDR2 SMNVEV (reference sequence). CDR3 nucleotide sequence: TGTGCCAGCAGCGGGAGGGAGGTGAACACTGAAGCTTTCTTT. Residues: CASSGREVNTEAFF.

To note about this clonotype: Possible read error: a much larger clone is one base away. The chain carries TRBV29-1 and TRBJ2-5; no clear D gene. The CDR3 consists of 10 residues. Germline V gives CDR1 SQVTM, CDR2 ANQGSEA. V lost 7 bases and J 4 bases, leaving 7 bases between the germline ends. The CDR3 loop reads CSDWTETQYF. In nucleotides, the CDR3 is TGCAGCGACTGGACAGAGACCCAGTACTTC.

There are many counts of this clonotype. This rearrangement joins TRBV9 to TRBJ1-1, with no clear D. The V end lost 6 bases, the J end lost 2 bases, and 14 bases lay between the germline ends. There are 14 residues in the CDR3. Germline V gene data show CDR1 as SGDLS and CDR2 as YYNGEE. In DNA form, the CDR3 reads TGTGCCAGCACCCCCCTGGGGAGCAACACTGAAGCTTTCTTT. Its translation: CASTPLGSNTEAFF.

By frequency in the sample, this clonotype is medium-sized. The chain carries TRBV2 and TRBJ2-3; a possible D gene is TRBD1 (5 bases). V was clipped by 2 bases and J by 3 bases, with 15 bases between them. In germline, CDR1 is SNHLY, CDR2 FYNNEI. This CDR3 has 16 residues. This CDR3 is CASSEMRGSGTDTQYF. The CDR3 nucleotides are TGTGCCAGCAGTGAAATGCGAGGCTCAGGGACAGATACGCAGTATTTT.

Within the sample, this clonotype is medium-sized. CDR3 bases: TGTGCCAGCAGTGAAGCGCCGACGGGACCGGTGGGCTCCTACGAGCAGTACGTC. Its protein product is CASSEAPTGPVGSYEQYV. The V gene is TRBV6-1, the J gene TRBJ2-7, with D perhaps TRBD1 or TRBD2 (5 bases each). Per the germline V gene, CDR1 is MNHNS and CDR2 is SASEGT. The CDR3 runs 18 residues. Trimming removed 0 bases at V and 0 bases at J, with 18 bases between.

This clonotype was observed many times. The chain has TRBV14 and TRBJ2-2; unclear D gene. The CDR3 length is 15 residues. Trimming took 4 bases from V and 2 from J, leaving 11 bases between them. In germline, CDR1 is SGHDN, CDR2 FVKESK. The DNA of the CDR3 is TGTGCCAGCAGCCCAGCGACACTAAACACCGGGGAGCTGTTTTTT. Translating gives CASSPATLNTGELFF.

The V and J genes are TRBV5-1 and TRBJ2-3; maybe TRBD1 (6 bases). The CDR3 spans 17 residues. Deletions cut 0 bases from V and 4 bases from J, with 18 bases between. Germline V gene lookup returns CDR1 SGHRS and CDR2 YFSETQ. For the CDR3, the DNA is TGCGCCAGCAGCTTGGAAGGGGGATCAAGATTATCAGATACGCAGTATTTT. Its translation: CASSLEGGSRLSDTQYF.

This clonotype was seen repeatedly, ten times or more. The CDR3 here is CAIEDGEGKAFF. The CDR3 DNA sequence: TGTGCCATCGAGGACGGGGAGGGGAAAGCTTTCTTT. This rearrangement joins TRBV5-4 to TRBJ1-1; D may be TRBD1 (5 bases). Germline CDR1 is SGHNT and CDR2 is YYREEE (reference sequence). The ends were cut back, 9 bases at V and 9 bases at J, with 18 bases in the middle. The CDR3 contains 12 residues.

By share, this clonotype ranks as medium-sized. This rearrangement joins TRBV4-1 to TRBJ1-2; 12 bases map to TRBD1. The CDR3 runs to 16 residues. V gave up 6 bases and J gave up 6 bases; unmatched junction bases: 11. CDR1 and CDR2 (germline): MGHRA, YSYEKL. CDR3 in amino acids: CASRTIGTGGGNGYTF. CDR3 nucleotides: TGCGCCAGCAGAACGATAGGGACAGGGGGCGGGAATGGCTACACCTTC.

Within the sample, this clonotype is medium-sized. The genes are TRBV12-3 or TRBV12-4 and TRBJ2-3; maybe TRBD1 (5 bases). V lost 0 bases to trimming and J lost 0 bases, with 10 bases between them. The CDR3 loop spans 16 amino acids. This CDR3 is CASSLANRPSTDTQYF. DNA for the CDR3: TGTGCCAGCAGTTTAGCTAACAGGCCTAGCACAGATACGCAGTATTTT.

This clonotype ranks as large. J is TRBJ1-1 and V is TRBV27; D is unclear. The CDR3 is 13 amino acids. Germline loops: CDR1 MNHEY, CDR2 SMNVEV (reference sequence). V was cut by 2 bases and J by 1 base, with 5 bases left in between. CDR3 sequence reads: CASSLGWNTEAFF. In DNA form, the CDR3 reads TGTGCCAGCAGTTTAGGGTGGAACACTGAAGCTTTCTTT.

This clonotype is medium-sized within its sample. The CDR3 loop reads CASKGPAEAFF. DNA of the CDR3: TGTGCCAGCAAAGGACCGGCTGAAGCTTTCTTT. The chain uses TRBV6-1 and TRBJ1-1; D not resolved. The CDR3 totals 11 residues. The germline gives CDR1 MNHNS, CDR2 SASEGT. Trimming stripped 7 bases from V and 6 bases from J, with 9 bases between.

The chain recombines TRBV28 with TRBJ2-7; a weak D match, TRBD1 (5 bases). Trimming pared 5 bases from V and 1 base from J, leaving 18 bases between. This CDR3 spans 16 amino acids. The V gene's germline CDR1 is MDHEN and CDR2 SYDVKM. DNA of the CDR3: TGTGCCAGCAGTACGACAGTGAAGTTTAGTTCCTACGAGCAGTACTTC. The encoded protein is CASSTTVKFSSYEQYF.

Judged by abundance, this clonotype is medium-sized. The V call is TRBV7-2, the J call TRBJ1-1; no definite D call. Germline loops: CDR1 SGHTA, CDR2 FQGNSA. V was trimmed by 6 bases and J by 1 base, leaving 6 bases between them. CDR3 size: 12 residues. Here the CDR3 DNA reads TGTGCCAGCAGTTACGGGAACACTGAAGCTTTCTTT. It yields the protein CASSYGNTEAFF.

This clonotype was detected once. CDR3 sequence reads: CASSLAGGNTEAFF. In nucleotides, the CDR3 is TGTGCCAGCAGTTTAGCAGGTGGGAACACTGAAGCTTTCTTT. The chain uses TRBV28 and TRBJ1-1, with D hard to call. The CDR3 covers 14 residues. Germline V gene lookup returns CDR1 MDHEN and CDR2 SYDVKM. V lost 2 bases and J 1 base, leaving 8 bases between the germline ends. The complete variable domain, with remaining parts taken from reference TRBV28 and TRBJ1-1, reads DVKVTQSSRYLVKRTGEKVFLECVQDMDHENMFWYRQDPGLGLRLIYFSYDVKMKEKGDIPEGYSVSREKKERFSLILESASTNQTSMYLCASSLAGGNTEAFFGQGTRLTVV.

Within the sample, this clonotype is medium-sized. This rearrangement joins TRBV20-1 to TRBJ2-1, with TRBD1 identical over 7 bases. CDR3 length: 15 residues. Germline values: CDR1 DFQATT, CDR2 SNEGSKA (reference sequence). With 1 base clipped from V and 5 bases from J, the junction kept 8 bases outside the gene matches. CDR3 sequence reads: CSARAQGLPHNEQFF. The DNA for the CDR3 is TGCAGTGCTAGAGCACAGGGGTTGCCACACAATGAGCAGTTCTTC.

This clonotype is labeled as large. CDR3 sequence (DNA): TGTGCCAGCAGCGGACACATCATGAACACTGAAGCTTTCTTT. Amino acid sequence: CASSGHIMNTEAFF. The chain couples TRBV6-1 to TRBJ1-1; possible D gene TRBD1, 5 bases. This CDR3 comprises 14 residues. The germline V and J ends were trimmed by 6 bases and 0 bases, with 11 bases remaining between them. Germline V gene lookup returns CDR1 MNHNS and CDR2 SASEGT.

In the case of this clonotype: An end of the junction differs from the germline gene, which may be a read error. The chain carries TRBV28 and TRBJ2-1; a possible D gene is TRBD1 (5 bases). The V gene's germline CDR1 is MDHEN and CDR2 SYDVKM. This CDR3 is 16 amino acids long. CDR3 sequence reads: CVSSLQALAPDNEQFF. The CDR3 DNA is TGTGTCAGCAGTTTACAGGCTTTAGCACCCGACAATGAGCAGTTCTTC. Combining the CDR3 with reference TRBV28 and TRBJ2-1 gives the whole variable domain DVKVTQSSRYLVKRTGEKVFLECVQDMDHENMFWYRQDPGLGLRLIYFSYDVKMKEKGDIPEGYSVSREKKERFSLILESASTNQTSMYLCVSSLQALAPDNEQFFGPGTRLTVL.